The text below deals with one T cell receptor (beta chain). There are a few counts of this clonotype. Its antigen is unknown. No qualities accompany the bases; no much larger clone lies one base away. The sample belongs to a study of T-cell memory formation after mild COVID-19 listed by TCRdb under 2021. Describing the broader study: TCR sequence clusters from the two donors were largely donor specific. T-cell clones expanding and contracting after mild COVID-19 in a couple of donors were tracked by longitudinal TCRalpha and TCRbeta repertoire sequencing. Two young, previously healthy adult volunteers made up the cohort, one male and one female. Paper-wide results and their limitations: The second-wave clones that peaked on day 37 were not confirmed to be SARS-CoV-2 specific. Clones contracting from day 15 to 85 had balanced CD4/CD8 phenotypes, while a second wave expanding from day 15 to 37 was biased towards CD4+. Contracting CD4+ clones were located mainly in the CM and EM memory subsets, whereas CD8+ clones were found to be enriched in EMRA. Some responding clones were detected in pre-infection memory, which suggested that pre-existing cross-reactive memory T cells had joined the SARS-CoV-2 response. Only two mild cases were covered by the study, and larger cohorts that include severe cases with pre-infection samples were considered necessary.

Ficoll-Paque density gradient centrifugation was the method used to isolate PBMCs. The listed sequencing device is Illumina NovaSeq 6000. TCRalpha and TCRbeta cDNA libraries were constructed by 5'RACE with constant-segment primers, with sample barcodes and unique molecular identifiers being introduced. Trizol reagent was used to extract RNA from every sample. Amplification of the libraries took two PCR steps, and the second step added a second sample barcode plus Illumina TruSeq adapters. Libraries were sequenced on an Illumina NovaSeq with 2 x 150 bp paired-end reads. The paper's data handling went like this. Reads were demultiplexed and collapsed into UMI-guided consensus sequences with migec v1.2.7. Using mixcr v2.1.11, the UMI consensuses were aligned to TRA and TRB V and J templates and assembled into clonotypes. Clonotypes were classified as expanded or contracted when called significant by both edgeR and NoisET, with noise models trained on biological replicates. For edgeR calls, the thresholds were a false discovery rate-adjusted p below 0.01 and a log2 fold-change of 1. PCA with hierarchical clustering of max-normalized trajectories of the 1000 most abundant clonotypes was used as exploratory dynamics analysis. Separately sequenced CD4+ and CD8+ repertoires were used to assign the CD4 or CD8 phenotype of responding clones. The raw public reads went through TCRdb reprocessing: fastp at Q25, MiXCR clone calling, in-frame beta chains kept. Each CDR3 protein gets just one entry, which takes the most common genes and DNA from the rows behind it. TCRdb assigned the V and J calls; the authors' analysis was not used. The sample profile shows fewer than 70,000 distinct CDR3 sequences; more than 8% of them were found once. Of the sample, approximately 1.2% is held by the ten largest clones.

The germline V gene (reference sequence) yields MNHEY for CDR1 and SMNVEV for CDR2. V is clipped by 5 bases and J by 4 bases, and the sequence between their germline boundaries is 14 bases long. Measured from the cysteine to the phenylalanine, the CDR3 is 14 residues long. Just CDR3 DNA is preserved here, 42 bases in frame from base 1. The chain links TRBV27 with TRBJ1-2, with no confidently assigned D gene. Sequencing was done on a sample of PBMCs or a T cell subset sorted from them (not recorded which). The receptor comes from a man between 18 and 35 years old who had mild COVID-19 (a few samples of this study predate the infection). The sample titles of this study are shuffled in the database, so cell type and time point are left out; the donor was told from shared clones. The DNA reads TGTGCCAGCAGTATGTCCGGAGTAGCCTATGGCTACACCTTC. Protein translation: CASSMSGVAYGYTF.